Presented here are 3 T cell receptor beta chains from one specimen sequenced in a study of shared clonotypes between healthy human individuals (dated by TCRdb to the early 2020s). To prepare the library, the immunoSEQ multiplex PCR assay was applied. TCRdb's version of the immuneACCESS table is confined to in-frame rearrangements and falls short of the full clone set. An unresolved V gene accounts for under half of the shortfall where checked; the remainder is of unknown origin. In all, the sample holds about 2 million clones, and over 85% of those were seen once. The ten top clones hold roughly 1.2% of the sample. For the CD8 naive samples, CD45RO-negative cells were positively selected for CCR7, yielding a CD45RA+CCR7+ population from which TemRA cells were excluded. Material for sequencing was naive CD8+ T cells sorted from blood. The cell subset or site label here, explained by the study, means: CD45RA+CCR7+. The source is a man aged 18 to 30 in good health.

The chain combines TRBV4-3 with TRBJ2-2, with a weak D call TRBD1 (6 bases). CDR1 and CDR2 from the germline V gene are LGHNA and YSLEER. The CDR3 extends over 14 amino acids. The V and J ends lost 5 bases and 1 base respectively, with 8 bases between them. The CDR3, as DNA: TGCGCCAGCAGCTTGGGACAGAACACCGGGGAGCTGTTTTTT. Translated: CASSLGQNTGELFF.

This chain joins TRBV6-5 and TRBJ2-3; 7 bases map to TRBD1. V lost 6 bases and J lost 4; bases outside the gene matches: 7. Germline CDR1 MNHEY, CDR2 SVGAGI. This CDR3 has 14 residues. The CDR3 DNA follows: TGTGCCAGCAGCGCAGGGGGTTCGGCAGATACGCAGTATTTT. This sequence encodes CASSAGGSADTQYF.

The chain couples TRBV6-5 to TRBJ2-3, with 7 bases that match TRBD2. Per germline, CDR1 MNHEY and CDR2 SVGAGI. CDR3 length: 14 amino acids. V lost 6 bases, J lost 1 base, and 4 bases stayed unmatched. DNA of the CDR3: TGTGCCAGCAGCACCCGGGGGGGCACAGATACGCAGTATTTT. It is translated as CASSTRGGTDTQYF.